This TCR beta chain was captured by sequencing in a study of blood T cell repertoires in COVID-19. As for the study in general: PBMCs, B-cell-depleted T cells, or T cells were the source of the cDNA or gDNA that made up the material.

Here immunoSEQ multiplex PCR was the method, and the copy in TCRdb shows in-frame clones only, minus some. The table records 75,000 to 100,000 clones, around 80% of them present only once. V lost 0 bases and J lost 4; bases outside the gene matches: 1. The germline V gene encodes CDR1 SGHKS and CDR2 YYEKEE (reference sequence). The CDR3 sequence is 15 residues long. The receptor's source is a man aged 45-60 years with active or convalescent COVID-19. The source material was peripheral blood. This sequence joins TRBV5-5 and TRBJ2-3, with 11 bases matching TRBD2. The CDR3 spells CASSLGLAGPDTQYF. The CDR3, as DNA: TGTGCCAGCAGCTTGGGACTAGCGGGGCCAGATACGCAGTATTTT.